This T cell receptor (beta chain) appears in the sequencing data of a study of blood T cell repertoires in COVID-19 (TCRdb year 2020). About the study as a whole: Samples covering the acute and convalescent phases of COVID-19 were provided by collaborators in the United States, Italy and Spain. A de-identified subject ID, COVID-19 status, age in years and sex were almost always included in the sample metadata. The material from the prospective study consisted of cDNA or gDNA derived from T cells, B-cell-depleted T cells, or PBMCs. The repertoires were made available in a free public database intended to serve as a resource for research on the immune response to SARS-CoV-2. Deeply sampled blood TCRbeta repertoires from subjects exposed to, actively infected with, or recovered from COVID-19 were included in the dataset. Where available, HLA class I and class II types were taken from metadata supplied by the sample provider and were not determined by assay-based typing. The samples were drawn from the first 160 participants of the ongoing ImmuneRACE study and from some 1,300 subjects provided by 6 global collaborators. What the work shows at the level of the full study, not this receptor alone: The amount of clinical and demographic metadata varied by source and participant and was provided uncurated.

To note about this clone: Its antigen is not yet known. Base qualities were left out, and no much larger clone turns up one base away.

There are 16 amino acids in the CDR3, from cysteine to phenylalanine inclusive. CDR3 DNA only is kept here, 48 bases in frame from base 1. V lost 5 bases and J lost 9 bases, and the count of bases not matched to a germline gene is 18. CDR1 is given as MDHEN and CDR2 as SYDVKM, both from the germline V gene. Samples from volunteer blood donors who had recovered from COVID-19 were contributed by a second Seattle source. Each collaborating institution followed its own protocols to collect whole blood in K2EDTA tubes. For TCRbeta analysis, collaborator samples were shipped as frozen whole blood, as isolated PBMCs, or as DNA extracted from either sample type. TCRbeta CDR3 regions were amplified from genomic DNA by means of the immunoSEQ Assay, a bias-controlled multiplex PCR. For the original study's pipeline: The number of nucleated cells in each sample was estimated by amplification of reference gene primers within the assay. To quantify the absolute abundance of each unique TCRbeta CDR3 rearrangement, sequence reads were collapsed and filtered. For each sample, productive Simpson clonality was calculated by taking the square root of Simpson's diversity index across productive rearrangements. What TCRdb holds here is the immuneACCESS table cut down to in-frame rearrangements. Part of the clones is not present; checked against another copy, under half of the missing clones reflect an unresolved V gene, and the others are unexplained. V and J calls and clone size are those listed in that table; D and trimming were worked out from the DNA. In this sample the table shows 250,000 to 350,000 clones, roughly 86% of which occur a single time. Approximately 7.8% of the sample is held by the ten biggest clonotypes.

The receptor was derived from a woman between 45 and 60 years old who had recovered from COVID-19. Here the chain combines TRBV28 and TRBJ2-7; 8 nucleotides in the junction match TRBD2. Sequencing was performed on peripheral blood. The sequenced DNA is TGTGCCAGCAGTCTCCCAGGAGTCTCGGGAGGGCCGCCGCAGTACTTC. The encoded protein is CASSLPGVSGGPPQYF.